In this sample, the clone carrying this T cell receptor (beta chain) turned up many times. The sample comes from a study of T-cell reconstitution after alpha-beta-depleted transplantation in children. The V gene lost 1 base and the J gene lost 9 bases, with 4 bases spanning the gap. The CDR3 spans 12 residues. The library targeted TCRbeta and was prepared with unique molecular identifiers. One entry per CDR3 protein, called by TCRdb with MiXCR from the PCR reads. The top ten clones hold about 4.3% of a sample with about 200,000 distinct CDR3 sequences, approximately 6% of them seen once. The V call is TRBV12-3 or TRBV12-4, the J call TRBJ1-6; D remains ambiguous. Specimen: PBMCs, collected before TCRalphabeta/CD19-depleted stem cell transplant. The receptor's source is a girl under three years old with combined immunodeficiency, due to receive a stem cell transplant. The DNA of the CDR3 is TGTGCCAGCAGTTTAGATGTTTCACCCCTCCACTTT. It encodes CASSLDVSPLHF.